The next 22 T cell receptor beta chains were all read from a single sample in a study of T cell responses to AZD1222 COVID-19 vaccine. The protocol was immunoSEQ multiplex PCR, while the TCRdb copy is restricted to in-frame clones and leaves out a portion. The table has roughly 170,000 clones, about 91% seen once. The material was peripheral blood, obtained on day 0 of AZD1222 vaccination. These receptors were obtained from an adult in good health.

The chain has TRBV10-3 and TRBJ2-2; D is ambiguous. The CDR3 has 15 amino acids. The V gene lost 3 bases and the J gene lost 1 base, with 9 bases spanning the gap. CDR1 and CDR2 (germline): ENHRY, SYGVKD. The chain's CDR3 is CAISDQHLNTGELFF. In nucleotides, the CDR3 is TGTGCCATCAGTGACCAACACCTGAACACCGGGGAGCTGTTTTTT.

The chain links TRBV19 to TRBJ2-3, with D unresolved. V gave up 7 bases and J gave up 4 bases, with 6 bases separating them. In germline, CDR1 is LNHDA, CDR2 SQIVND (reference sequence). This CDR3 is 11 amino acids long. The CDR3 DNA is TGTGCCAGTAAGGAGTCAGATACGCAGTATTTT. This sequence encodes CASKESDTQYF.

The chain has TRBV29-1 and TRBJ2-1; 7 bases map to TRBD2. Germline CDR1 and CDR2: SQVTM and ANQGSEA. J gave up 4 bases and V 3 bases, and 6 bases lay outside the gene matches. This CDR3 is built from 14 residues. CDR3 in amino acids: CSVDRPSGYNEQFF. CDR3 bases: TGCAGCGTTGATCGCCCTAGCGGTTACAATGAGCAGTTCTTC.

This chain links TRBV3-1 (or the pseudogene TRBV3-2) with TRBJ1-4; TRBD1 matches 10 bases. Trimming took 4 bases from V and 1 from J; bases not matched to a gene: 6. Germline CDR1 is LGHDT and CDR2 is YNNKEL (reference sequence). This CDR3 spans 17 amino acids. The CDR3 reads CASSLRGQGITNEKLFF. Written as DNA, the CDR3 is TGTGCCAGCAGCCTCCGGGGACAGGGGATAACTAATGAAAAACTGTTTTTT.

This clone was counted once. This chain joins TRBV9 and TRBJ1-5; tentative D call: TRBD1 (5 bases). This CDR3 spans 15 amino acids. Germline V gene lookup returns CDR1 SGDLS and CDR2 YYNGEE. Trimming cost V 4 bases and J 2 bases, with 13 bases left between them. This CDR3 reads CASSSSGAGNQPQHF. The CDR3 DNA sequence: TGTGCCAGCAGCTCCTCCGGGGCTGGCAATCAGCCCCAGCATTTT.

The V and J genes are TRBV30 and TRBJ1-2; TRBD1 matches at 7 bases. This CDR3 contains 16 residues. The V segment lost 2 bases and the J segment 0 bases; nucleotides outside the gene matches: 9. Germline loops: CDR1 GTSNPN, CDR2 SVGIG (reference sequence). The CDR3 nucleotides read TGTGCCTGGAGTTCCGACAGGGTAGCTTCTAACTATGGCTACACCTTC. Residues: CAWSSDRVASNYGYTF. Full variable domain (remainder filled in from reference TRBV30 and TRBJ1-2): SQTIHQWPATLVQPVGSPLSLECTVEGTSNPNLYWYRQAAGRGLQLLFYSVGIGQISSEVPQNLSASRPQDRQFILSSKKLLLSDSGFYLCAWSSDRVASNYGYTFGSGTRLTVV.

This clone came up once. The chain couples TRBV4-1 to TRBJ2-7; the D is unclear. Trimming pared 0 bases from V and 13 bases from J, leaving 19 bases between. Germline-derived CDR1 and CDR2 are MGHRA and YSYEKL. The CDR3 is 14 amino acids. CDR3 sequence: CASSQDFSRLIHYF. In DNA, the CDR3 is TGCGCCAGCAGCCAAGATTTTAGCCGTCTAATCCACTACTTC.

This clone was counted between two and nine times. The chain uses TRBV23-1 and TRBJ2-3, with 11 bases that match TRBD2. TRBV23-1 is flagged as an ORF with uncertain function. This CDR3 comprises 17 residues. V shed 8 bases, J shed 1 base, and the junction held 11 bases outside the gene matches. CDR3 DNA sequence: TGCGCCAGCGAATCTTCAGCGACTAGCGGGGGCACAGATACGCAGTATTTT. It translates to CASESSATSGGTDTQYF.

The J gene is TRBJ1-2, the V gene TRBV5-1; 8 bases agree with TRBD1. CDR1 is SGHRS and CDR2 is YFSETQ in the germline V gene. The length of the CDR3 is 14 residues. V lost 4 bases, J lost 3 bases, and 5 bases stayed unmatched. The CDR3, as DNA: TGCGCCAGCAGCGAGATGACAGGGGACTATGGCTACACCTTC. Translated: CASSEMTGDYGYTF.

V is TRBV7-2 and J is TRBJ1-4, with D maybe TRBD1 (5 bases). CDR1 is SGHTA, CDR2 FQGNSA, per germline. The length of the CDR3 is 13 residues. Between the trimmed V and J ends, which lost 5 bases and 6 bases, there was a span of 10 bases. CDR3 amino acids: CASSTQGDEKLFF. DNA of the CDR3: TGTGCCAGCAGCACGCAGGGCGATGAAAAACTGTTTTTT.

The chain has TRBV5-1 and TRBJ2-7; tentatively, D is TRBD1 (5 bases). CDR3 length: 16 amino acids. CDR1 and CDR2 from the germline V gene are SGHRS and YFSETQ. Trimming removed 2 bases at V and 7 bases at J, with 22 bases between. DNA for the CDR3: TGCGCCAGCAGCTTCCCTAGGACAAAAGGGAAAAGGGAGCAGTACTTC. This encodes CASSFPRTKGKREQYF.

In this sample, this clone turned up a few times. The chain is built from TRBV5-1 and TRBJ1-3; D is unclear. The V gene lost 0 bases and the J gene lost 4 bases, with 8 bases spanning the gap. The germline gives CDR1 SGHRS, CDR2 YFSETQ. This CDR3 has 14 residues. CDR3 sequence reads: CASSLGQSGNTIYF. The CDR3 DNA is TGCGCCAGCAGCTTGGGGCAGTCCGGAAACACCATATATTTT.

The rearrangement uses TRBV6-1 and TRBJ2-7, with TRBD1 identical over 8 bases. Trimming cost V 0 bases and J 2 bases; bases outside gene matches: 6. CDR1 MNHNS and CDR2 SASEGT come from the germline V gene. The CDR3 is 16 amino acids. The CDR3 nucleotides are TGTGCCAGCAGTGAAGCGCCCAGGGGGCAGACCTACGAGCAGTACTTC. Its translation: CASSEAPRGQTYEQYF.

V usage is TRBV6-5 and J usage is TRBJ2-5; D may be TRBD1 or TRBD2 (5 bases each). Germline V CDR1 and CDR2: MNHEY, SVGAGI. The V and J ends lost 0 bases and 5 bases respectively, with 7 bases between them. The CDR3 is 13 amino acids. CDR3: CASSYSWGETQYF. The CDR3 DNA follows: TGTGCCAGCAGTTACTCGTGGGGGGAGACCCAGTACTTC.

Comments on this clone: The same CDR3 can be traced to other DNA sequences in this sample. V usage is TRBV18 and J usage is TRBJ1-2; maybe TRBD1 (5 bases). V gave up 2 bases and J gave up 3 bases, with 7 bases separating them. Per the germline V gene, CDR1 is KGHSH and CDR2 is LQKENI. This CDR3 is 13 amino acids long. This chain's CDR3 is CASSPEGDYGYTF. CDR3 DNA: TGTGCCAGCTCACCAGAAGGGGACTATGGCTACACCTTC.

DNA for the CDR3: TGTGCCAGCAGCTCTCCGGGACAGGCGCCAGAGTTGAACACTGAAGCTTTCTTT. Encoded protein: CASSSPGQAPELNTEAFF. The V gene is TRBV7-3, the J gene TRBJ1-1, with 8 bases identical to TRBD1. V lost 4 bases and J lost 0; bases outside the gene matches: 13. CDR1 and CDR2 from the germline V gene are SGHTA and FQGTGA. The CDR3 consists of 18 residues.

The gene calls are TRBV9 and TRBJ2-1; 15 bases align to TRBD2. CDR1 is SGDLS, CDR2 YYNGEE, per germline. V was pared by 4 bases and J by 4 bases, with 6 bases of the junction left unmatched. The CDR3 totals 17 residues. CDR3 loop: CASSPGLAGGQYNEQFF. In DNA form, the CDR3 reads TGTGCCAGCAGCCCTGGACTAGCGGGGGGGCAGTACAATGAGCAGTTCTTC.

The genes are TRBV6-2 or TRBV6-3 and TRBJ1-1, with D uncertain. Looked up from germline, CDR1 is MNHEY and CDR2 is SVGEGT. The CDR3 has 13 residues. Trimming pared 4 bases from V and 3 bases from J, leaving 9 bases between. This CDR3 is CASSSDVHTEAFF. The CDR3 bases are TGTGCCAGCAGTTCCGACGTACACACTGAAGCTTTCTTT.

The V gene is TRBV4-2, the J gene TRBJ2-7; TRBD2 agrees at 9 bases. Germline V CDR1 and CDR2: LGHNA, YNFKEQ. This CDR3 comprises 16 residues. The V segment lost 0 bases and the J segment 1 base; nucleotides outside the gene matches: 4. DNA of the CDR3: TGTGCCAGCAGCCAAGACCCGACTAGCGGTTCCTACGAGCAGTACTTC. This translates into CASSQDPTSGSYEQYF.

The chain uses TRBV9 and TRBJ2-7, with D possibly being TRBD2 (6 bases). Germline CDR1 reads SGDLS; CDR2 reads YYNGEE. V lost 4 bases and J lost 3, with 17 bases in between. The CDR3 contains 15 residues. CDR3 bases: TGTGCCAGCAGCCGCCTTGGGGGGATAAACTACGAGCAGTACTTC. Its protein is CASSRLGGINYEQYF.

V gene TRBV5-4 combines with J gene TRBJ2-7; D is possibly TRBD1 (5 bases). Trimming stripped 1 base from V and 7 bases from J, with 12 bases between. Germline V gene lookup returns CDR1 SGHNT and CDR2 YYREEE (reference sequence). This CDR3 comprises 13 residues. The CDR3 region is CASSLRGPGEQYF. In DNA, the CDR3 is TGTGCCAGCAGCTTGAGGGGCCCGGGTGAGCAGTACTTC.

The CDR3 nucleotides read TGTGCCATCAGTGGGGAGCCATATCAGACGGGAAACACCATATATTTT. Amino acid sequence: CAISGEPYQTGNTIYF. The gene calls are TRBV10-3 and TRBJ1-3; D ambiguous. With 4 bases removed from V and 4 bases from J, the gap between germline ends came to 17 bases. This CDR3 is built from 16 residues. Germline V CDR1 and CDR2: ENHRY, SYGVKD.